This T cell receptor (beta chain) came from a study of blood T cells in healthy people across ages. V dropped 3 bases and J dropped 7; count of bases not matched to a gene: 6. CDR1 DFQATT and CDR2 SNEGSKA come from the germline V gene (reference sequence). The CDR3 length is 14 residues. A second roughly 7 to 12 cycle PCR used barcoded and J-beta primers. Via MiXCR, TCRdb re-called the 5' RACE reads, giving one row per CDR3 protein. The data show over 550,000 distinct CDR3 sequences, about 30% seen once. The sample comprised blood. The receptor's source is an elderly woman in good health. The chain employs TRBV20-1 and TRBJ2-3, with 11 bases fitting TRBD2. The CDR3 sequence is CSARATSGVYTQYF. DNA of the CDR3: TGCAGTGCTAGGGCGACTAGCGGGGTATATACGCAGTATTTT.